The 21 T cell receptor beta chains given below trace back to one sample, sequenced in a study of cytomegalovirus exposure and HLA in healthy donors. With 60 Vbeta and 13 Jbeta primers, the PCR was carried out. Repertoires were generated with immunoSEQ multiplex PCR, while TCRdb's copy carries only in-frame clones and drops some. The sample includes under 150,000 clones, approximately 82% of them seen just once. Sequences were obtained from PBMCs. The receptors come from a man aged 25 to 40 in good health and CMV-seropositive.

This clone was seen more than once but under ten times. The gene calls are TRBV6-5 and TRBJ2-1; no clear D. The germline gives CDR1 MNHEY, CDR2 SVGAGI. With 0 bases removed from V and 7 bases from J, the gap between germline ends came to 13 bases. This CDR3 is built from 15 residues. CDR3 protein: CASSYSFGKENEQFF. CDR3 coding DNA: TGTGCCAGCAGTTACTCCTTCGGCAAGGAGAATGAGCAGTTCTTC.

The CDR3 sequence: CATSREWDSDSEAFF. The CDR3 nucleotides read TGTGCCACCAGCAGAGAATGGGACAGCGACTCTGAAGCTTTCTTT. The chain uses TRBV15 and TRBJ1-1, with 7 bases that match TRBD1. The CDR3 contains 15 residues. The germline gives CDR1 LNHNV, CDR2 YYDKDF (reference sequence). V shed 0 bases and J 6 bases; nucleotides not matched to a gene: 7.

The CDR3 sequence: CASSSTGSLDQPQHF. CDR3 nucleotides: TGTGCCAGCAGTTCAACCGGGTCCCTCGATCAGCCCCAGCATTTT. The chain recombines TRBV6-1 with TRBJ1-5; D is uncertain. Trimming removed 5 bases from V and 5 bases from J, with 16 bases in between. Germline V CDR1 and CDR2: MNHNS, SASEGT. The CDR3 has 15 amino acids.

This clone was picked up a small number of times. The chain combines TRBV7-9 with TRBJ1-5; TRBD1 matches at 7 bases. This CDR3 is 13 amino acids long. Germline V gene lookup returns CDR1 SEHNR and CDR2 FQNEAQ (reference sequence). Trimming cost V 5 bases and J 5 bases; bases outside gene matches: 3. In DNA form, the CDR3 reads TGTGCCAGCAGCCATCAGGGGGATCAGCCCCAGCATTTT. Translated, it gives CASSHQGDQPQHF.

The chain couples TRBV14 to TRBJ2-5, with 10 bases matching TRBD2. Germline V gene data show CDR1 as SGHDN and CDR2 as FVKESK. V was clipped by 4 bases and J by 5 bases; unmatched bases: 7. This CDR3 has 15 amino acids. CDR3 residues: CASSRELAGWETQYF. The CDR3 region has the DNA TGTGCCAGCAGCCGGGAACTAGCGGGATGGGAGACCCAGTACTTC.

This clone was found a few times. The rearrangement joins TRBV15 to TRBJ2-7; D not certain. Germline V gene sequence: CDR1 LNHNV, CDR2 YYDKDF (reference sequence). The CDR3 spans 13 residues. Trimming removed 6 bases from V and 3 bases from J, with 12 bases in between. The CDR3 DNA reads TGTGCCACCAGTGAAATTCCACACTACGAGCAGTACTTC. This sequence encodes CATSEIPHYEQYF.

A single count supports this clone. The chain has TRBV5-1 and TRBJ1-6; 7 bases line up with TRBD1. CDR3 size: 16 residues. J was trimmed by 8 bases and V by 0 bases; bases with no gene match: 8. The germline V gene encodes CDR1 SGHRS and CDR2 YFSETQ. CDR3 bases: TGCGCCAGCAGCTTGGCGGCAGGGGGTTTGGATTCACCCCTCCACTTT. It codes for CASSLAAGGLDSPLHF.

The CDR3 bases are TGTGCCTGGAGGACCGGGACAGGGCTTTCACCCCTCCACTTT. This sequence encodes CAWRTGTGLSPLHF. This sequence joins TRBV30 and TRBJ1-6, with 9 bases that match TRBD1. From germline, CDR1 is GTSNPN and CDR2 SVGIG (reference sequence). After removal of 3 bases from V and 9 bases from J, the junction contained 6 bases not matched to a gene. The CDR3 sequence is 14 residues long. Using reference TRBV30 and TRBJ1-6 for the parts outside the CDR3, the full variable domain is SQTIHQWPATLVQPVGSPLSLECTVEGTSNPNLYWYRQAAGRGLQLLFYSVGIGQISSEVPQNLSASRPQDRQFILSSKKLLLSDSGFYLCAWRTGTGLSPLHFGNGTRLTVT.

V gene TRBV5-1 combines with J gene TRBJ1-1, with a tentative D call TRBD1 (6 bases). The CDR3 runs to 13 residues. V lost 7 bases and J 8 bases, leaving 18 bases between the germline ends. The V gene's germline CDR1 is SGHRS and CDR2 YFSETQ. The CDR3 nucleotides are TGCGCCAGCCGAATGGGGCAGGGGACCGAAGCTTTCTTT. It specifies CASRMGQGTEAFF.

The V call is TRBV11-2, the J call TRBJ1-2; D might be TRBD1 (5 bases). Deletions cut 5 bases from V and 8 bases from J, with 15 bases between. Germline assignment: CDR1 SGHAT and CDR2 FQNNGV. The CDR3 extends over 13 amino acids. CDR3 in amino acids: CASSPGEGQGYTF. Here the CDR3 DNA reads TGTGCCAGCAGCCCCGGGGAGGGGCAGGGCTACACCTTC.

This sequence joins TRBV7-3 and TRBJ2-2; the match to TRBD1 covers 10 bases. Unmatched junction bases numbered 5, after V lost 5 bases and J lost 5 bases. The germline CDR1 and CDR2 sequences are SGHTA and FQGTGA. CDR3 length: 15 amino acids. The CDR3 region has the DNA TGTGCCAGCAGCCTAAGACAGGGGGCAACCGGGGAGCTGTTTTTT. Translating it yields CASSLRQGATGELFF.

The V call is TRBV7-9, the J call TRBJ2-7; D is unclear. The germline CDR1 and CDR2 sequences are SEHNR and FQNEAQ (reference sequence). This CDR3 comprises 15 residues. Trimming cost V 0 bases and J 0 bases, with 9 bases left between them. This chain's CDR3 is CASSLARRSSYEQYF. CDR3 in DNA: TGTGCCAGCAGCTTAGCACGCCGGAGCTCCTACGAGCAGTACTTC.

This CDR3 reads CASNRLAEGNEQFF. The CDR3 coding sequence is TGTGCCAGCAACCGACTAGCGGAGGGGAATGAGCAGTTCTTC. V gene TRBV2 combines with J gene TRBJ2-1; 9 bases map to TRBD2. CDR3 length: 14 residues. Trimming at V came to 7 bases and at J to 7 bases, leaving 8 bases not matched to a gene. Germline CDR1 is SNHLY and CDR2 is FYNNEI.

The chain joins TRBV10-3 to TRBJ2-7; TRBD2 might be the D (6 bases). CDR3 length equals 14 residues. The V end was cut by 3 bases, the J end by 6 bases, with 15 bases between. Germline CDR1 ENHRY, CDR2 SYGVKD. Here the CDR3 reads CAISDWTGALEQYF. The CDR3 coding sequence is TGTGCCATCAGTGATTGGACGGGAGCCCTCGAGCAGTACTTC.

This chain links TRBV2 with TRBJ2-1; 8 bases agree with TRBD2. The CDR3 length is 15 residues. Germline CDR1 is SNHLY and CDR2 is FYNNEI. V lost 7 bases to trimming and J lost 7 bases; unmatched junction nucleotides: 12. CDR3 nucleotide sequence: TGTGCCAGCACCCGGACGGGGGGGCCCCAGAATGAGCAGTTCTTC. This encodes CASTRTGGPQNEQFF.

The chain carries TRBV9 and TRBJ2-1, with TRBD2 matching over 9 bases. This CDR3 spans 14 amino acids. Germline V gives CDR1 SGDLS, CDR2 YYNGEE. Trimming at V came to 3 bases and at J to 6 bases, leaving 4 bases not matched to a gene. The CDR3 region is CASSAGTSPNEQFF. The DNA for the CDR3 is TGTGCCAGCAGCGCCGGGACTAGCCCCAATGAGCAGTTCTTC.

The chain joins TRBV5-1 to TRBJ2-3; 11 nucleotides align to TRBD1. Germline CDR1 reads SGHRS; CDR2 reads YFSETQ. After removal of 4 bases from V and 1 base from J, the junction contained 5 bases not matched to a gene. The CDR3 covers 16 residues. Written as DNA, the CDR3 is TGCGCCAGCAGCAGATCGGACAGGGGGCGCACAGATACGCAGTATTTT. Protein product: CASSRSDRGRTDTQYF.

The V and J genes are TRBV6-5 and TRBJ1-2; D gene unclear. Looked up from germline, CDR1 is MNHEY and CDR2 is SVGAGI. V was trimmed by 4 bases and J by 7 bases, leaving 7 bases between them. The CDR3 is made up of 11 amino acids. The chain's CDR3 is CASSSEGGYTF. The DNA of the CDR3 is TGTGCCAGCAGTTCAGAGGGTGGCTACACCTTC.

The chain has TRBV7-2 and TRBJ2-1; possibly TRBD2 for D (5 bases). This CDR3 has 17 residues. CDR1 and CDR2 from the germline V gene are SGHTA and FQGNSA. V was pared by 5 bases and J by 5 bases, with 22 bases between. CDR3 in DNA: TGTGCCAGCAGCCCTAGCCGCTCCACGGACGGGCACAATGAGCAGTTCTTC. This sequence encodes CASSPSRSTDGHNEQFF.

Details on this clone: Other DNA variants within this sample encode the same CDR3. This chain joins TRBV5-1 and TRBJ2-7, with TRBD1 as a possible D gene (5 bases). CDR3 length: 12 residues. Trimming shortened V by 2 bases and J by 4 bases, and 7 bases separated the two germline ends. Germline V gene sequence: CDR1 SGHRS, CDR2 YFSETQ. The CDR3 loop is CASSFQGYEQYF. CDR3 sequence (DNA): TGCGCCAGCAGCTTTCAGGGTTACGAGCAGTACTTC. Complete variable domain (other parts from reference TRBV5-1 and TRBJ2-7): KAGVTQTPRYLIKTRGQQVTLSCSPISGHRSVSWYQQTPGQGLQFLFEYFSETQRNKGNFPGRFSGRQFSNSRSEMNVSTLELGDSALYLCASSFQGYEQYFGPGTRLTVT.

The V call is TRBV6-5, the J call TRBJ2-4; 8 bases align to TRBD1. Trimming at V came to 0 bases and at J to 10 bases, leaving 5 bases not matched to a gene. Germline CDR1 MNHEY, CDR2 SVGAGI. The CDR3 has 14 residues. CDR3 region: CASSYSADRVIQYF. The CDR3 nucleotides read TGTGCCAGCAGTTACTCGGCGGACAGGGTTATTCAGTACTTC.